The 21 T cell receptor beta chains presented below share a single source sample, sequenced in a study of T cells in Graves' hyperthyroidism and ophthalmopathy. The TCR beta CDR3 regions underwent amplification using RNA transcripts as the source. The HTBI primer set drove a first-round RT-PCR of the TCR CDR3. MiXCR was run by TCRdb on the multiplex PCR reads, yielding one entry per CDR3 protein. The sample records roughly 660,000 distinct CDR3 sequences, about 18% being singletons. The sample was blood. The receptor source for this set is a man over 45 with Graves' hyperthyroidism.

The rearrangement uses TRBV5-8 and TRBJ1-5, with a possible D match to TRBD1 (5 bases). Trimming took off 0 bases at V and 5 bases at J, with 9 bases between the two ends. Germline CDR1 SGHTS, CDR2 YDEGEE. The CDR3 covers 14 residues. The CDR3 loop reads CASSLAPGHQPQHF. As DNA, the CDR3 is TGTGCCAGCAGCTTGGCGCCAGGGCATCAGCCCCAGCATTTT. Supplemented by reference TRBV5-8 and TRBJ1-5, the full variable domain reads EAGVTQSPTHLIKTRGQQATLRCSPISGHTSVYWYQQALGLGLQFLLWYDEGEERNRGNFPPRFSGRQFPNYSSELNVNALELEDSALYLCASSLAPGHQPQHFGDGTRLSIL.

Many counts were recorded for this clonotype. The chain is built from TRBV5-1 and TRBJ2-2; no clear D. This CDR3 is built from 12 residues. V lost 3 bases, J lost 3 bases, and 3 bases lay in between. The germline CDR1 and CDR2 sequences are SGHRS and YFSETQ. The CDR3, as DNA: TGCGCCAGCAGCTGGCACACCGGGGAGCTGTTTTTT. Amino acid sequence: CASSWHTGELFF.

This chain joins TRBV29-1 and TRBJ2-2; the match to TRBD2 covers 8 bases. V trimming: 5 bases; J trimming: 4 bases; junction bases outside the gene matches: 6. The CDR3 length is 14 residues. Germline CDR1 and CDR2: SQVTM and ANQGSEA. Here the CDR3 DNA reads TGCAGCGTTCCACGGGAGGGCATCACCGGGGAGCTGTTTTTT. Translating it yields CSVPREGITGELFF.

This clonotype was found many times. V gene TRBV6-2 or TRBV6-3 combines with J gene TRBJ2-7, with 8 bases that match TRBD2. V lost 5 bases and J lost 0; bases outside the gene matches: 6. CDR1 MNHEY and CDR2 SVGEGT come from the germline V gene. The CDR3 has 15 residues. The CDR3 coding sequence is TGTGCCAGCAGTCAGACCAGCGGGAGCTCCTACGAGCAGTACTTC. Amino acid sequence: CASSQTSGSSYEQYF.

This rearrangement joins TRBV7-9 to TRBJ2-2, with D possibly TRBD1 on 5 matching bases. Germline CDR1 SEHNR, CDR2 FQNEAQ (reference sequence). CDR3 length: 18 residues. V was shortened by 6 bases and J by 0 bases, with 20 bases between the two germline ends. CDR3 residues: CASRLLGAPPANTGELFF. CDR3 sequence (DNA): TGTGCCAGCAGGCTATTAGGGGCGCCCCCGGCGAACACCGGGGAGCTGTTTTTT. The entire variable domain, with the rest obtained from reference TRBV7-9 and TRBJ2-2, is as follows: DTGVSQNPRHKITKRGQNVTFRCDPISEHNRLYWYRQTLGQGPEFLTYFQNEAQLEKSRLLSDRFSAERPKGSFSTLEIQRTEQGDSAMYLCASRLLGAPPANTGELFFGEGSRLTVL.

The CDR3 DNA reads as TGCGCCAGCAGCCAATTCCCGGGACAGACAACGAACACTGAAGCTTTCTTT. Its translation is CASSQFPGQTTNTEAFF. This sequence joins TRBV4-3 and TRBJ1-1; 7 bases match TRBD1. The V segment lost 2 bases and the J segment 1 base; nucleotides outside the gene matches: 10. The germline V gene encodes CDR1 LGHNA and CDR2 YSLEER. The CDR3 totals 17 residues.

The CDR3 loop reads CSVPEWTGGALGSAFF. In DNA form, the CDR3 reads TGCAGCGTTCCGGAGTGGACAGGGGGCGCATTAGGTTCAGCTTTCTTT. J is TRBJ1-1 and V is TRBV29-1; 11 bases align to TRBD1. The germline gives CDR1 SQVTM, CDR2 ANQGSEA. This CDR3 comprises 16 residues. The V gene end was trimmed by 5 bases and the J gene end by 10 bases; junction bases not matched to a gene: 18.

In DNA, the CDR3 is TGTGCCAGCAGTTACTCCCCCGGACAGGGGTTGGAGACCCAGTACTTC. It encodes CASSYSPGQGLETQYF. V and J are TRBV6-5 and TRBJ2-5; 9 positions match TRBD1. The CDR3 consists of 16 residues. The germline V gene encodes CDR1 MNHEY and CDR2 SVGAGI. Unmatched junction bases numbered 7, after V lost 0 bases and J lost 5 bases.

This clonotype was seen a handful of times. The V and J genes are TRBV29-1 and TRBJ2-3, with 10 bases aligning to TRBD1. CDR1 and CDR2 (germline): SQVTM, ANQGSEA. Trimming at V came to 6 bases and at J to 0 bases, leaving 3 bases not matched to a gene. The CDR3 sequence is 14 residues long. The chain's CDR3 is CSVLGQGSTDTQYF. The CDR3 coding sequence is TGCAGCGTACTGGGACAGGGGAGCACAGATACGCAGTATTTT.

V and J are TRBV2 and TRBJ2-7, with D perhaps given as TRBD1 or TRBD2 (6 bases each). V lost 5 bases and J lost 1, with 12 bases in between. The CDR3 is made up of 14 amino acids. CDR1 and CDR2 from the germline V gene are SNHLY and FYNNEI. The CDR3 is CASSFRGASYEQYF. The CDR3, as DNA: TGTGCCAGCAGTTTTAGGGGGGCATCCTACGAGCAGTACTTC. Based on the CDR3 plus reference TRBV2 and TRBJ2-7, the full variable domain is EPEVTQTPSHQVTQMGQEVILRCVPISNHLYFYWYRQILGQKVEFLVSFYNNEISEKSEIFDDQFSVERPDGSNFTLKIRSTKLEDSAMYFCASSFRGASYEQYFGPGTRLTVT.

This chain connects TRBV12-3 or TRBV12-4 to TRBJ1-5, with 9 bases identical to TRBD1. The CDR3 has 15 residues. V lost 6 bases and J lost 3; bases outside the gene matches: 6. As DNA, the CDR3 is TGTGCCAGCAGAGCCCGGGACAGGGCCAATCAGCCCCAGCATTTT. Translated, it gives CASRARDRANQPQHF.

As regards this clonotype: Since a much larger clone is just one base distant, this may be a read error. The chain employs TRBV11-2 and TRBJ2-1, with D possibly being TRBD1 or TRBD2 (6 bases each). The CDR3 loop spans 15 amino acids. From germline, CDR1 is SGHAT and CDR2 FQNNGV. Trimming removed 5 bases at V and 8 bases at J, with 19 bases between. The CDR3 is CASSPNPDGGDEQFF. Written as DNA, the CDR3 is TGTGCCAGCAGCCCTAATCCGGACGGGGGCGATGAGCAGTTCTTC.

The table lists this clonotype with many counts. The chain uses TRBV29-1 and TRBJ2-1; D may be TRBD1 (8 bases). In germline, CDR1 is SQVTM, CDR2 ANQGSEA. The V gene lost 5 bases and the J gene lost 6 bases, with 17 bases spanning the gap. This CDR3 region has 14 residues. In DNA form, the CDR3 reads TGCAGCGTTTCACAGGGGGGGACTCTCAATGAGCAGTTCTTC. Amino acid sequence: CSVSQGGTLNEQFF.

This clonotype has ten or more counts. V gene TRBV28 combines with J gene TRBJ1-4, with D uncertain. Trimming pared 3 bases from V and 3 bases from J, leaving 17 bases between. This CDR3 has 17 residues. Germline lookup yields CDR1 MDHEN and CDR2 SYDVKM. The CDR3 nucleotides read TGTGCCAGCAGTTTTGTTCCGGGTAGAACGCCTAATGAAAAACTGTTTTTT. Amino acids: CASSFVPGRTPNEKLFF.

On this clonotype itself: Being one base from a much bigger clone, this may be a read error. The genes are TRBV27 and TRBJ1-2; no firm D call. The germline V gene has CDR1 MNHEY and CDR2 SMNVEV (reference sequence). This CDR3 comprises 13 residues. Deletions cut 5 bases from V and 11 bases from J, with 18 bases between. CDR3 DNA sequence: TGTGCCAGCAGTCCCGTGAGGAGTGTTGGGTACACCTTC. The encoded protein is CASSPVRSVGYTF.

This clonotype was seen at least ten times. The V gene is TRBV12-3 or TRBV12-4, the J gene TRBJ2-6; 12 nucleotides align to TRBD1. The CDR3 totals 18 residues. The V segment lost 6 bases and the J segment 1 base; nucleotides outside the gene matches: 7. For the CDR3, the DNA is TGTGCCAGCAGCCCGGGACAGGGGGCGAATTCTGGGGCCAACGTCCTGACTTTC. Protein sequence: CASSPGQGANSGANVLTF.

This clonotype was counted only a few times. V usage is TRBV19 and J usage is TRBJ2-7; 8 bases line up with TRBD2. Germline V lookup: CDR1 LNHDA, CDR2 SQIVND (reference sequence). This CDR3 spans 14 amino acids. The junction had 12 bases not matched to a gene; V was cut back by 7 bases and J by 7 bases. The CDR3 region has the DNA TGTGCCAGTACCTCCGGGACTAGGACGGGGGAGCAGTACTTC. It yields the protein CASTSGTRTGEQYF. The whole variable domain, filled in from reference TRBV19 and TRBJ2-7, reads DGGITQSPKYLFRKEGQNVTLSCEQNLNHDAMYWYRQDPGQGLRLIYYSQIVNDFQKGDIAEGYSVSREKKESFPLTVTSAQKNPTAFYLCASTSGTRTGEQYFGPGTRLTVT.

The CDR3 region has the DNA TGTGCCAGCTCACCGGGAAATATAGGCACTGAAGCTTTCTTT. Amino acid sequence: CASSPGNIGTEAFF. V gene TRBV18 combines with J gene TRBJ1-1, with unresolved D. The CDR3 has 14 residues. Trimming cost V 3 bases and J 4 bases, with 12 bases left between them. CDR1 is KGHSH, CDR2 LQKENI, per germline.

As regards this clonotype: A much larger clone differs from this one at a single base, so this may be a read error. The gene calls are TRBV28 and TRBJ2-7, with a weak D call TRBD2 (6 bases). The ends were cut back, 4 bases at V and 0 bases at J, with 13 bases in the middle. This CDR3 is 15 amino acids long. The germline V gene encodes CDR1 MDHEN and CDR2 SYDVKM. CDR3 amino acids: CASSSEGGASYEQYF. The CDR3 DNA reads TGTGCCAGCAGTTCGGAGGGCGGAGCCTCCTACGAGCAGTACTTC.

This clonotype was seen many times. The V gene is TRBV10-3, the J gene TRBJ2-1; 12 bases map to TRBD2. The CDR3 is 15 amino acids. Germline CDR1 and CDR2: ENHRY and SYGVKD. V lost 10 bases, J lost 10 bases, and 14 bases stayed unmatched. The CDR3 coding sequence is TGTGCCAGCACCAGACTAGCGGGAGTCCGGGGGGAGCAGTTCTTC. Protein sequence: CASTRLAGVRGEQFF.

The chain recombines TRBV6-1 with TRBJ2-1; 9 bases are shared with TRBD2. CDR1 MNHNS and CDR2 SASEGT come from the germline V gene. J gave up 2 bases and V 9 bases, and 8 bases lay outside the gene matches. This CDR3 spans 15 amino acids. CDR3 protein: CARMRLAEAYNEQFF. CDR3 nucleotide sequence: TGTGCCAGGATGCGACTAGCGGAGGCCTACAATGAGCAGTTCTTC.